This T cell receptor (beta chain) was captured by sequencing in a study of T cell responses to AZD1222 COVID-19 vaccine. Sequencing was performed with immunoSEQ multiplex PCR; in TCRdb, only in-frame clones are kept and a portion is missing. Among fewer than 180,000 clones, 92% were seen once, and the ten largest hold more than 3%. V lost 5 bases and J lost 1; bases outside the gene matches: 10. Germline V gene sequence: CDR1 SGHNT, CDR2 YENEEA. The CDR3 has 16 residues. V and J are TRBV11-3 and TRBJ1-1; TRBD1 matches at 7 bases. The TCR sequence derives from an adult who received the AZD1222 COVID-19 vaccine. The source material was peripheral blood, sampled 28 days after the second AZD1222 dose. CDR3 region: CASSPRDSFSNTEAFF. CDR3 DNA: TGTGCCAGCAGCCCTAGGGACAGTTTTTCGAACACTGAAGCTTTCTTT.